This T cell receptor beta chain stems from a study of blood T cell repertoires in COVID-19. Per the germline V gene, CDR1 is LNHDA and CDR2 is SQIVND (reference sequence). This CDR3 has 14 residues. V lost 9 bases to trimming and J lost 4 bases, with 18 bases between them. In its sample, this clone was seen once. Repertoires were generated with immunoSEQ multiplex PCR, while TCRdb's copy carries only in-frame clones and drops some. The sample holds 150,000 to 200,000 clones; 80% are singletons and the top ten take 4.5% to 7.5%. This rearrangement joins TRBV19 to TRBJ1-2; D possibly corresponds to TRBD1 (6 bases). The receptor was isolated from a middle-aged man who had recovered from COVID-19. The specimen sequenced was PBMCs or T cells enriched from blood (not recorded which). This chain's CDR3 is CASHTRDTSYGYTF. The CDR3 region has the DNA TGTGCCAGCCATACACGGGACACCTCCTATGGCTACACCTTC.